The entry below gives a single T cell receptor (beta chain) sequence along with its context. Its matching antigen is unknown. The library came from three nested PCR rounds adapted from ARM-PCR protocols. TCRdb ran MiXCR on the multiplex PCR reads and lists one entry per CDR3 protein. Here the sample spans 65,000 to 70,000 distinct CDR3 sequences, just under 60% being singletons. This specimen belongs to a study of tumor and adjacent non-tumor tissue in lung cancer. Whole-study results and caveats: In normal lung, the top 100 clones were significantly more dominant than in tumor. Compared with tumor, normal lung showed significantly lower TCR diversity.

This CDR3 has 13 amino acids. Germline lookup yields CDR1 SGHNT and CDR2 YENEEA. V lost 2 bases to trimming and J lost 4 bases, with 7 bases between them. RNA was extracted from bulk tissue without any cell sorting. Newly diagnosed lung cancer patients had thoracic surgery in China, August–late 2014, without prior chemotherapy. The V and J genes are TRBV11-3 and TRBJ2-3; D is unresolved. The material sequenced was lung tumor tissue. This TCR derives from a man aged 50-59 years with non-small cell lung cancer. The DNA of the CDR3 is TGTGCCAGCAGCTTAATCCTCGCAGATACGCAGTATTTT. Protein product: CASSLILADTQYF.